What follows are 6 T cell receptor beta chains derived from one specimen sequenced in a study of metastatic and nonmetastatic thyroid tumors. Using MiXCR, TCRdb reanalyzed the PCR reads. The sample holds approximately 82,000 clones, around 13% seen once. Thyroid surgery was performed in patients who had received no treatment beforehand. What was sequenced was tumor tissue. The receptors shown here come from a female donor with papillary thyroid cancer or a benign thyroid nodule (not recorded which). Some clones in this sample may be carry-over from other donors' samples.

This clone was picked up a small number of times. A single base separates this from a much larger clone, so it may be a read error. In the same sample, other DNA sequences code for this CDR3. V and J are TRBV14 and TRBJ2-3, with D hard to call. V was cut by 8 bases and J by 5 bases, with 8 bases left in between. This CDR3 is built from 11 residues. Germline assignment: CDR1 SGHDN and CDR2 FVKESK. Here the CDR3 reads CASALGDTQYF. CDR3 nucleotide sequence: TGTGCCAGCGCCTTAGGAGATACGCAGTATTTT.

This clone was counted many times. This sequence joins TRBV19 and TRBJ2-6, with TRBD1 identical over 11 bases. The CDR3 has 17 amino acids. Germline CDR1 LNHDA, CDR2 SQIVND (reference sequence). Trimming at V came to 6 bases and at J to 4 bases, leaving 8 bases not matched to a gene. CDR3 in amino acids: CASSWTDRGPGANVLTF. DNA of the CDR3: TGTGCCAGTAGCTGGACGGACAGGGGGCCGGGGGCCAACGTCCTGACTTTC. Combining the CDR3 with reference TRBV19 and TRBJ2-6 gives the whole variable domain DGGITQSPKYLFRKEGQNVTLSCEQNLNHDAMYWYRQDPGQGLRLIYYSQIVNDFQKGDIAEGYSVSREKKESFPLTVTSAQKNPTAFYLCASSWTDRGPGANVLTFGAGSRLTVL.

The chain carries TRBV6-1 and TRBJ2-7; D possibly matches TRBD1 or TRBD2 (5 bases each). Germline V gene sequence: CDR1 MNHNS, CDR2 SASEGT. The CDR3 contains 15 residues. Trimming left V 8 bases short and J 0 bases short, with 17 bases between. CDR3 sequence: CASVRRDVPSYEQYF. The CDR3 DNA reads TGTGCCAGCGTTCGACGGGACGTGCCCTCCTACGAGCAGTACTTC.

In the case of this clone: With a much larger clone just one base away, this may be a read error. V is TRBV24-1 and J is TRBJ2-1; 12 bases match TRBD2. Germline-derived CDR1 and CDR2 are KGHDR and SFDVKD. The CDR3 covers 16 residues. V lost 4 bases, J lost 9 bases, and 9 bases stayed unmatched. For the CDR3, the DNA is TGTGCCACCAGTGACCCCACTAGCGGGAGGTCCGGTGAGCAGTTCTTC. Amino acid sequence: CATSDPTSGRSGEQFF.

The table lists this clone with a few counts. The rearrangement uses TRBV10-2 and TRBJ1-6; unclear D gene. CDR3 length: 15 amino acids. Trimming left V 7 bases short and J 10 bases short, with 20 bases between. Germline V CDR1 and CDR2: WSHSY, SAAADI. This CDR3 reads CASIDSQRIGSPLHF. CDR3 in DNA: TGCGCCAGCATTGATAGTCAGAGAATTGGGTCACCCCTCCACTTT.

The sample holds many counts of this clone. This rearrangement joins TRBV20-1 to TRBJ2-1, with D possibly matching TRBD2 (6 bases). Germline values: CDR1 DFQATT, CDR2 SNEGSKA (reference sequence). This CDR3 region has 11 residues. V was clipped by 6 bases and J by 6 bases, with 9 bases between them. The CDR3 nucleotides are TGCAGTGCCCGGGAGTTCAATGAGCAGTTCTTC. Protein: CSAREFNEQFF.